This is a list of T cell receptor beta chains from one sample in a study of Graves' ophthalmopathy and Graves' hyperthyroidism. TCRdb re-derived calls from the multiplex PCR reads in MiXCR, one entry per CDR3 protein. Among some 1.1 million distinct CDR3 sequences listed, about 36% were seen once. The specimen sequenced was peripheral blood or thyroid tissue (not recorded which). The origin of the receptors is an adult man with Graves' hyperthyroidism. CDR3s include the opening cysteine and the closing phenylalanine or tryptophan. A D gene is named only where the DNA matches it firmly. Rows give clone size only sometimes, using once, few, many, or a class for an expanded clone.

V: TRBV10-3; J: TRBJ2-5; size: once; D: -; DNA: TGTGCCAGCAGCGACGGGGCAGAGAATCAGTACTTC; CDR3: CASSDGAENQYF
V: TRBV29-1; J: TRBJ1-2; size: -; D: -; DNA: TGCAGCGTTCTGACTGGGGTCAATGATGGCTACACCTTC; CDR3: CSVLTGVNDGYTF
V: TRBV2; J: TRBJ1-2; size: -; D: -; DNA: TGTGCCAGCAGTGAATCTGTAGGTCACTATGGCTACACCTTC; CDR3: CASSESVGHYGYTF
V: TRBV2; J: TRBJ1-2; size: many; D: TRBD1; DNA: TGTGCCAGCAGTACTACAGGGGGTGGCTATGGCTACACCTTC; CDR3: CASSTTGGGYGYTF
V: TRBV29-1; J: TRBJ1-1; size: -; D: TRBD1; DNA: TGCAGCGTACGGGACAGGGGCCAGGGCACTGAAGCTTTCTTT; CDR3: CSVRDRGQGTEAFF
V: TRBV20-1; J: TRBJ1-1; size: few; D: TRBD1; DNA: TGCAGTGCTAGAGAGGACAGGTACACTGAAGCTTTCTTT; CDR3: CSAREDRYTEAFF
V: TRBV5-1; J: TRBJ1-2; size: -; D: -; DNA: TGCGCCAGCGGGGACGGGGGTAACTATGGCTACACCTTC; CDR3: CASGDGGNYGYTF
V: TRBV19; J: TRBJ2-7; size: few; D: TRBD1; DNA: TGTGCCAGTAACCCGGACAGGGGGCGCGACGAGCAGTACTTC; CDR3: CASNPDRGRDEQYF
V: TRBV2; J: TRBJ1-1; size: -; D: -; DNA: TGTGCCAGCAGTGTAGGGCAGGGAACGACGGGGCTGGTCACTGAAGCTTTCTTT; CDR3: CASSVGQGTTGLVTEAFF
V: TRBV7-9; J: TRBJ2-7; size: many; D: TRBD2; DNA: TGTGCCAGCAGCTTAGGACTAGCGGCGGGGTCTATTTACGAGCAGTACTTC; CDR3: CASSLGLAAGSIYEQYF
V: TRBV11-2; J: TRBJ2-7; size: many; D: TRBD1; DNA: TGTGCCAGCAGGGTGGGGTGGGACAGGGGATCCGAGCAGTACTTC; CDR3: CASRVGWDRGSEQYF
V: TRBV19; J: TRBJ2-2; size: many; D: -; DNA: TGTGCCAGTAGTCCAAGGGAAGAAACGAACACCGGGGAGCTGTTTTTT; CDR3: CASSPREETNTGELFF
V: TRBV19; J: TRBJ1-1; size: few; D: -; DNA: TGTGCCAGTAGGCGGCTGAACACTGAAGCTTTCTTT; CDR3: CASRRLNTEAFF
V: TRBV7-2; J: TRBJ2-5; size: many; D: -; DNA: TGTGCCAGCAGCCCCACCCCTGACGGATGGGGAGAGACCCAGTACTTC; CDR3: CASSPTPDGWGETQYF
V: TRBV2; J: TRBJ2-7; size: many; D: TRBD2; DNA: TGTGCCAGCAGGACTAGCGACTCCTACGAGCAGTACTTC; CDR3: CASRTSDSYEQYF
V: TRBV20-1; J: TRBJ2-5; size: many; D: -; DNA: TGCAGTGCTGGCCTCCCGGGATCCTTC; CDR3: CSAGLPGSF
V: TRBV5-1; J: TRBJ2-7; size: many; D: TRBD2; DNA: TGCGCCAGCAGCCCGCGGTCAGGGTCTAGCGGCTACGAGCAGTACTTC; CDR3: CASSPRSGSSGYEQYF
V: TRBV5-1; J: TRBJ1-1; size: many; D: -; DNA: TGCGCCAGCAGCTTGGAAGGCAGCATCACGGAAGCTTTCTTT; CDR3: CASSLEGSITEAFF
V: TRBV2; J: TRBJ2-7; size: many; D: -; DNA: TGTGCCAGCAGTGAGGGCCGCCGCTCCTACGAGCAGTACTTC; CDR3: CASSEGRRSYEQYF
V: TRBV7-2; J: TRBJ1-5; size: few; D: TRBD1; DNA: TGTGCCAGCAGCGGCCAAGGGGGCCTCAATCAGCCCCAGCATTTT; CDR3: CASSGQGGLNQPQHF
V: TRBV11-2; J: TRBJ1-2; size: -; D: -; DNA: TGTGCCAGCAGCGAAATAGCGGACAGCCTTGGCTACACCTTC; CDR3: CASSEIADSLGYTF
V: TRBV6-6; J: TRBJ2-7; size: once; D: -; DNA: TGTGCCAGCAGACAGGGTGTTGCCTACGAGCAGTACTTC; CDR3: CASRQGVAYEQYF
V: TRBV29-1; J: TRBJ2-7; size: -; D: TRBD1; DNA: TGCAGCGTCCCGGGACAGGGGGCAGGTTACGAGCAGTACTTC; CDR3: CSVPGQGAGYEQYF
V: TRBV7-6; J: TRBJ1-1; size: many; D: TRBD1; DNA: TGTGCCAGCAGCCGAGCGACAGGGGGGGGCACTGAAGCTTTCTTT; CDR3: CASSRATGGGTEAFF
V: TRBV7-9; J: TRBJ2-2; size: -; D: -; DNA: TGTGCCAGCACAACAGGTGACACCGGGGAGCTGTTTTTT; CDR3: CASTTGDTGELFF
V: TRBV10-2; J: TRBJ2-7; size: -; D: -; DNA: TGCGCCAGCAGTGATAGGGGAAGTATTTACGAGCAGTACTTC; CDR3: CASSDRGSIYEQYF
V: TRBV7-8; J: TRBJ1-6; size: few; D: TRBD1; DNA: TGTGCCAGCAGCTCCGCCCCGGACAGGGGCCGGGGTTCACCCCTCCACTTT; CDR3: CASSSAPDRGRGSPLHF
V: TRBV2; J: TRBJ1-2; size: many; D: -; DNA: TGTGCCAGCAGTGAAGGGCTGGGGGGGTTGGGCTATGGCTACACCTTC; CDR3: CASSEGLGGLGYGYTF
V: TRBV12-3/TRBV12-4; J: TRBJ1-6; size: many; D: TRBD1; DNA: TGTGCCAGCAGTTTAGCGGGGACAGAGACACTCCACTTT; CDR3: CASSLAGTETLHF
V: TRBV5-1; J: TRBJ2-7; size: many; D: -; DNA: TGCGCCAGCAGCCCAATTGGGGTCGAGCAGTACTTC; CDR3: CASSPIGVEQYF
V: TRBV12-3/TRBV12-4; J: TRBJ2-7; size: many; D: -; DNA: TGTGCCAGCAGTCCACAATTGACGGGCGAGCAGTACTTC; CDR3: CASSPQLTGEQYF
V: TRBV4-1; J: TRBJ2-5; size: many; D: -; DNA: TGCGCCAGCAGCCAACCAAGGGAACGAGGAGAGACCCAGTACTTC; CDR3: CASSQPRERGETQYF
V: TRBV12-3/TRBV12-4; J: TRBJ2-7; size: -; D: -; DNA: TGTGCCAGCAGTGATCAGGGTAGGGATTACGAGCAGTACTTC; CDR3: CASSDQGRDYEQYF
V: TRBV29-1; J: TRBJ1-3; size: -; D: -; DNA: TGCAGCGCCTCCGGGGGGACAACCTCTGGAAACACCATATATTTT; CDR3: CSASGGTTSGNTIYF
V: TRBV5-1; J: TRBJ1-1; size: -; D: -; DNA: TGTGCCAGCAGAATCCGAGGCGGACCGAACACTGAAGCTTTCTTT; CDR3: CASRIRGGPNTEAFF
V: TRBV7-8; J: TRBJ2-5; size: many; D: -; DNA: TGTGCCAGCATCCCCAGACTAGACGGACAAGAGACCCAGTACTTC; CDR3: CASIPRLDGQETQYF
V: TRBV24-1; J: TRBJ2-2; size: many; D: -; DNA: TGTGCCACCCAGGGACGTCAGAACACCGGGGAGCTGTTTTTT; CDR3: CATQGRQNTGELFF
V: TRBV7-8; J: TRBJ2-2; size: -; D: -; DNA: TGTGCCAGCAGCTTATCCTTTCCGTCGAACACCGGGGAGCTGTTTTTT; CDR3: CASSLSFPSNTGELFF
V: TRBV28; J: TRBJ2-5; size: few; D: -; DNA: TGTGCCGGCAGTTTATCCGAGACCCAGTACTTC; CDR3: CAGSLSETQYF
V: TRBV20-1; J: TRBJ1-1; size: many; D: -; DNA: TGCAGCGCCCAGGGCGGCGCTGAAGCTTTCTTT; CDR3: CSAQGGAEAFF
V: TRBV19; J: TRBJ2-5; size: many; D: -; DNA: TGTGCCAGCCGACCTCGGAACCACGAGACCCAGTACTTC; CDR3: CASRPRNHETQYF
V: TRBV29-1; J: TRBJ1-1; size: many; D: TRBD1; DNA: TGCAGCGTTGCGGGACAGACGAACACTGAAGCTTTCTTT; CDR3: CSVAGQTNTEAFF
V: TRBV10-3; J: TRBJ1-3; size: -; D: -; DNA: TGTGCCAGCAGTGAAGAGAGGGAGTTCCTGGGCACCATATATTTT; CDR3: CASSEEREFLGTIYF
V: TRBV7-9; J: TRBJ2-7; size: many; D: -; DNA: TGTGCCAGCAGCTCCGACCTGGGGCAACTCGAGCAGTACTTC; CDR3: CASSSDLGQLEQYF
V: TRBV12-3/TRBV12-4; J: TRBJ1-6; size: -; D: TRBD1; DNA: TGTGCCAGCAGGACCACCCGGGACAGAGCCAATTCACCCCTCCACTTT; CDR3: CASRTTRDRANSPLHF
V: TRBV7-9; J: TRBJ2-7; size: many; D: TRBD1; DNA: TGTGCCAGCAGATACACAGGGGACTCCTACGAGCAGTACTTC; CDR3: CASRYTGDSYEQYF
V: TRBV10-3; J: TRBJ1-5; size: -; D: -; DNA: TGTGCCAGCAGCTCGATAGGCGGCAATCAGCCCCAGCATTTT; CDR3: CASSSIGGNQPQHF
V: TRBV19; J: TRBJ1-1; size: many; D: TRBD1; DNA: TGTGCCAGTATGACAGGGCACATGAACACTGAAGCTTTCTTT; CDR3: CASMTGHMNTEAFF
V: TRBV7-9; J: TRBJ2-7; size: many; D: TRBD2; DNA: TGTGCCAGCAGCTTTAGCGGGAGTCTTTACGAGCAGTACTTC; CDR3: CASSFSGSLYEQYF
V: TRBV20-1; J: TRBJ1-5; size: many; D: -; DNA: TGCAGTGCTAGAGGGGTGCAGCCCCAGCATTTT; CDR3: CSARGVQPQHF